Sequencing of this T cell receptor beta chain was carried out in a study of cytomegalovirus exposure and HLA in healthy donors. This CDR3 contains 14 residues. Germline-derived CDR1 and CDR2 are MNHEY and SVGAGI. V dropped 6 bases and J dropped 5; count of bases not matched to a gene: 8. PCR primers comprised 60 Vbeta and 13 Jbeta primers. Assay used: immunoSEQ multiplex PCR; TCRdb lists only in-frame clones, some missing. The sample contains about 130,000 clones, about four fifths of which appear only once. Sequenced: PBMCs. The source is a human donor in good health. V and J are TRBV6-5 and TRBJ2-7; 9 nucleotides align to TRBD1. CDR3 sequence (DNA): TGTGCCAGCAGGCGTGGGACAGGGTTCAACGAGCAGTACTTC. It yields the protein CASRRGTGFNEQYF.